The clone carrying this T cell receptor (beta chain) counts as medium-sized (0.01 to 0.1%). Its target is not known. TRB rearrangements were amplified by multiplex PCR with BIOMED2 TRB-A/B primers. TCRdb used MiXCR to reprocess the multiplex PCR reads, holding one entry per CDR3 protein. Here the sample spans some 21,000 distinct CDR3 sequences, about a third being singletons. V dropped 5 bases and J dropped 4 bases, with 15 bases sitting between them. Germline CDR1 reads LNHDA; CDR2 reads SQIVND (reference sequence). CDR3 length: 15 residues. The sample originates from a study of T and B cells in COVID-19 patients. About the study: Of approximately 21 active-infection patients, approximately 12 were critically ill with mechanical ventilation or extracorporeal membrane oxygenation. Overall study results and limits: At recovery TRB diversity and richness exceeded healthy donors, after highly clonal active COVID-19 repertoires.

Each TRB amplification used about 230-550 ng of genomic DNA from blood. The sequencing input was blood. The rearrangement uses TRBV19 and TRBJ2-1; the D is unclear. The receptor's source is a human donor who had recovered from COVID-19. The CDR3 nucleotides are TGTGCCAGTAGTCGGGCAGAGGAACGGTACAATGAGCAGTTCTTC. It is translated as CASSRAEERYNEQFF. Full variable domain (outside the CDR3, taken from reference TRBV19 and TRBJ2-1): DGGITQSPKYLFRKEGQNVTLSCEQNLNHDAMYWYRQDPGQGLRLIYYSQIVNDFQKGDIAEGYSVSREKKESFPLTVTSAQKNPTAFYLCASSRAEERYNEQFFGPGTRLTVL.